The table lists the clone carrying this TCR beta chain with a few counts. These data originate in a study of T cells in Graves' hyperthyroidism and ophthalmopathy. Study information: At initial diagnosis, before any treatment had begun, peripheral blood was obtained.

CDR3 length equals 14 residues. V lost 8 bases and J lost 1; bases outside the gene matches: 4. PBMCs were collected from an approximately 9 ml volume of fresh peripheral blood. What was amplified from RNA transcripts were TCR beta CDR3 regions. An initial round of RT-PCR targeting the TCR CDR3 relied on the HTBI primer set. TCRdb reprocessed the multiplex PCR reads with MiXCR, giving one entry per CDR3 protein. Here the sample spans approximately 590,000 distinct CDR3 sequences, 15% to 18% being singletons. Sequencing was performed on blood. The chain combines TRBV12-3 or TRBV12-4 with TRBJ2-1; TRBD2 agrees at 8 bases. This receptor was identified in a woman under 40 with Graves' hyperthyroidism. In DNA form, the CDR3 reads TGTGCCAGCGGCAGACTAGCGTCCTACAATGAGCAGTTCTTC. Protein product: CASGRLASYNEQFF.